These 10 T cell receptor beta chains came from one sample sequenced in a study of beta chain features in type 1 diabetes. What was sequenced were expressed TCRB transcripts, since all of the isolated RNA had been reverse transcribed. The method was immunoSEQ multiplex PCR; TCRdb's version includes in-frame clones alone and lacks a portion of them. Of 300,000 or so clones in the sample, 6.5% to 10% were seen once. Sequenced sample: central memory CD4+ T cells from blood. The origin of the receptors is a woman aged 18-30 years in good health.

The chain employs TRBV28 and TRBJ2-2, with D tentatively TRBD1 or TRBD2 (6 bases each). The CDR3 has 17 amino acids. Germline CDR1 and CDR2: MDHEN and SYDVKM. V was cut by 5 bases and J by 6 bases, with 22 bases left in between. The CDR3 DNA is TGTGCCAGCAGTCTAAGGGGGGCGGGAACTGCACCCGGGGAGCTGTTTTTT. This translates into CASSLRGAGTAPGELFF.

This clone was counted a few times. The chain joins TRBV5-6 to TRBJ2-1; tentative D call: TRBD1 (5 bases). Germline-derived CDR1 and CDR2 are SGHDT and YYEEEE. This CDR3 spans 15 amino acids. The V and J ends lost 4 bases and 3 bases respectively, with 14 bases between them. This CDR3 is CASSLLSDSYNEQFF. The CDR3, as DNA: TGTGCCAGCAGCCTATTAAGTGACAGCTACAATGAGCAGTTCTTC. The full variable domain, completed using reference TRBV5-6 and TRBJ2-1, is DAGVTQSPTHLIKTRGQQVTLRCSPKSGHDTVSWYQQALGQGPQFIFQYYEEEERQRGNFPDRFSGHQFPNYSSELNVNALLLGDSALYLCASSLLSDSYNEQFFGPGTRLTVL.

The chain links TRBV4-3 to TRBJ1-4; TRBD1 is a possible D gene (6 bases). The length of the CDR3 is 16 residues. The germline gives CDR1 LGHNA, CDR2 YSLEER. With 0 bases removed from V and 7 bases from J, the gap between germline ends came to 15 bases. The CDR3 DNA follows: TGCGCCAGCAGCCAAGAGCTGGGGGCGGGAGGTGAAAAACTGTTTTTT. This sequence encodes CASSQELGAGGEKLFF.

This clone was seen more than once but under ten times. The chain joins TRBV4-1 to TRBJ2-1, with 9 bases that match TRBD2. Germline CDR1 is MGHRA and CDR2 is YSYEKL. The CDR3 runs to 14 residues. V was clipped by 6 bases and J by 3 bases; unmatched bases: 3. The CDR3 DNA is TGCGCCAGCAGGGTTAGCGGGAGCTACAATGAGCAGTTCTTC. It codes for CASRVSGSYNEQFF.

The sample holds many counts of this clone. The V and J genes are TRBV5-4 and TRBJ2-5; 9 bases agree with TRBD2. The V segment lost 5 bases and the J segment 5 bases; nucleotides outside the gene matches: 7. The germline CDR1 and CDR2 sequences are SGHNT and YYREEE (reference sequence). The CDR3 length is 14 residues. CDR3 protein: CASSSGRSGETQYF. Written as DNA, the CDR3 is TGTGCCAGCAGTAGCGGGAGATCAGGGGAGACCCAGTACTTC.

The V gene is TRBV29-1, the J gene TRBJ1-2; no firm D call. Trimming left V 7 bases short and J 5 bases short, with 17 bases between. The CDR3 has 13 amino acids. Germline CDR1 reads SQVTM; CDR2 reads ANQGSEA. The CDR3 DNA is TGCAGCGCTGGCGGCGGGTACCGATATGGCTACACCTTC. Its translation: CSAGGGYRYGYTF. Drawing the rest from reference TRBV29-1 and TRBJ1-2, the complete variable domain is SAVISQKPSRDICQRGTSLTIQCQVDSQVTMMFWYRQQPGQSLTLIATANQGSEATYESGFVIDKFPISRPNLTFSTLTVSNMSPEDSSIYLCSAGGGYRYGYTFGSGTRLTVV.

This clone was counted only a few times. This chain joins TRBV10-3 and TRBJ2-2, with 13 bases lining up with TRBD2. The CDR3 has 18 residues. CDR1 is ENHRY and CDR2 is SYGVKD in the germline V gene. V gave up 5 bases and J gave up 0 bases; unmatched junction bases: 6. CDR3 coding DNA: TGTGCCATCAGTAAGGGACTAGCGGGACGCGCGAACACCGGGGAGCTGTTTTTT. This translates into CAISKGLAGRANTGELFF.

This clone was detected only a few times. This chain joins TRBV27 and TRBJ1-1; D remains unclear. Trimming removed 4 bases at V and 6 bases at J, with 9 bases between. CDR3 length: 12 amino acids. The germline V gene has CDR1 MNHEY and CDR2 SMNVEV (reference sequence). The CDR3 reads CASSSVYAEAFF. CDR3 DNA sequence: TGTGCCAGCAGTTCCGTGTACGCTGAAGCTTTCTTT.

The chain employs TRBV27 and TRBJ2-7, with D perhaps TRBD2 (6 bases). Germline V CDR1 and CDR2: MNHEY, SMNVEV (reference sequence). This CDR3 is 15 amino acids long. V lost 5 bases to trimming and J lost 2 bases, with 16 bases between them. The CDR3 loop is CASSPRSSDPYEQYF. The CDR3 coding sequence is TGTGCCAGCAGTCCCAGATCTAGCGATCCCTACGAGCAGTACTTC.

The chain joins TRBV21-1 to TRBJ2-5; the DNA was not compared with TRBD2, the D call given in the table. TRBV21-1 is flagged as a pseudogene. The CDR3 totals 15 residues. In DNA, the CDR3 is TGTGCCAGCAAGTTGGCCGGACGGGAACAAGAGACCCAGTACTTC. Translation gives CASKLAGREQETQYF.